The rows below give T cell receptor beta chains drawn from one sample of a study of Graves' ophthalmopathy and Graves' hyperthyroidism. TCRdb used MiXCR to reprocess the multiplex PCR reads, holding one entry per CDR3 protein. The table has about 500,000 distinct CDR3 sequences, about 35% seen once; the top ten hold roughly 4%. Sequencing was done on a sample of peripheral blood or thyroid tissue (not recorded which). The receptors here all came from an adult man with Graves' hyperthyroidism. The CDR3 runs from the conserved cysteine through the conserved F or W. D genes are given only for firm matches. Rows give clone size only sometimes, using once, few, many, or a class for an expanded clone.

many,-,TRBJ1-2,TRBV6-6,CASSLTEYGYTF,TGTGCCAGCAGTTTAACGGAATATGGCTACACCTTC
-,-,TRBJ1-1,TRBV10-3,CASSEEMGRTNTEAFF,TGTGCCAGCAGTGAGGAAATGGGACGGACGAACACTGAAGCTTTCTTT
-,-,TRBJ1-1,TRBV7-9,CASSLSQATNEAFF,TGTGCCAGCAGCTTATCCCAGGCAACTAATGAAGCTTTCTTT
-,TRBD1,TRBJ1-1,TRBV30,CAWSVRGTGFAKTEAFF,TGTGCCTGGAGTGTACGGGGGACAGGGTTTGCGAAGACTGAAGCTTTCTTT
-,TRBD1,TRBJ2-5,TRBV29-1,CSGKTGPTETQYF,TGCAGCGGTAAGACAGGGCCGACGGAGACCCAGTACTTC
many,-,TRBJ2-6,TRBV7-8,CASSSFGGGLSPGANVLTF,TGTGCCAGCAGCTCCTTTGGGGGGGGGCTTAGTCCTGGGGCCAACGTCCTGACTTTC
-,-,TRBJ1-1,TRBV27,CASSLLGSNTEAFF,TGTGCCAGCAGTTTATTGGGGTCGAACACTGAAGCTTTCTTT
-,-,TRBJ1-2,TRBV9,CASSVGPGLEGGYTF,TGTGCCAGCAGCGTAGGCCCCGGACTCGAGGGTGGCTACACCTTC
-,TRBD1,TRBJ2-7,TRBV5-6,CASSLVSGGFYEQYF,TGTGCCAGCAGCTTGGTTTCAGGGGGCTTCTACGAGCAGTACTTC
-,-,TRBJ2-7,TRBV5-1,CASSLVVNSYEQYF,TGCGCCAGCAGCTTGGTGGTCAACTCCTACGAGCAGTACTTC
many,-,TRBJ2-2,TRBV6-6,CASSYAGTNTGELFF,TGTGCCAGCAGTTACGCCGGGACCAACACCGGGGAGCTGTTTTTT
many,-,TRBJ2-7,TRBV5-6,CASSERFYEQYF,TGTGCCAGCAGCGAGCGCTTCTACGAGCAGTACTTC
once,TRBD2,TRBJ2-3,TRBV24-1,CATSDPGTSSTDTQYF,TGTGCCACCAGTGACCCCGGGACTAGCAGCACAGATACGCAGTATTTT
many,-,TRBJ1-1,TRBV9,CASGPTPSEAFF,TGTGCCTCCGGGCCCACTCCCTCTGAAGCTTTCTTT
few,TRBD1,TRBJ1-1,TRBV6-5,CASSYSTWDSLNTEAFF,TGTGCCAGCAGTTACTCGACGTGGGACAGCTTGAACACTGAAGCTTTCTTT
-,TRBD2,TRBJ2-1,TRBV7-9,CASSLVGTSGSKEQFF,TGTGCCAGCAGCTTAGTCGGGACTAGCGGGAGCAAAGAGCAGTTCTTC
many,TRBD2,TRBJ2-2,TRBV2,CASSESSGKTGELFF,TGTGCCAGCAGTGAGTCTAGCGGGAAGACCGGGGAGCTGTTTTTT
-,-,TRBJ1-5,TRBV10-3,CAISDRGGQPQHF,TGTGCCATCAGTGACAGGGGAGGTCAGCCCCAGCATTTT
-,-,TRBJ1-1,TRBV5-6,CASSFTKERVEAFF,TGTGCCAGCAGCTTTACTAAGGAGAGGGTTGAAGCTTTCTTT
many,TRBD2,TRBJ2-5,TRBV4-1,CASSHRLAGGQETQYF,TGCGCCAGCAGCCACCGACTAGCGGGGGGCCAAGAGACCCAGTACTTC